Each of the 8 T cell receptor beta chains below was sequenced from the same sample in a study of CD8+ T cells in alopecia areata. RNA, once extracted, was reverse transcribed into cDNA for use as the sequencing template. Using immunoSEQ multiplex PCR, the repertoire was profiled, and TCRdb retains in-frame clones only, with some absent. In the table there are almost 250,000 clones, under 70% of which are singletons. Sequences were derived from CD4+ T cells sorted from blood, sampled at week 0. These receptors originate from a human donor with alopecia areata.

This clone was picked up a small number of times. The V and J genes are TRBV7-8 and TRBJ2-5; D is possibly TRBD1 or TRBD2 (5 bases each). V dropped 5 bases and J dropped 5 bases, with 18 bases sitting between them. This CDR3 spans 15 amino acids. Germline CDR1 and CDR2: SGHVS and FQNEAQ. In DNA, the CDR3 is TGTGCCAGCAGCCTCGGGACCACCTATGGGGAGACCCAGTACTTC. This encodes CASSLGTTYGETQYF.

CDR3 nucleotides: TGCAGTGCTCAACAGGTTCGCACGCAGTATTTT. Translating gives CSAQQVRTQYF. The chain carries TRBV20-1 and TRBJ2-3, with D possibly being TRBD1 (5 bases). V was cut by 5 bases and J by 9 bases, with 12 bases left in between. Germline-derived CDR1 and CDR2 are DFQATT and SNEGSKA (reference sequence). This CDR3 comprises 11 residues.

The rearrangement links TRBV6-1 to TRBJ1-1; a weak D match, TRBD1 (5 bases). CDR3 size: 11 residues. Trimming removed 6 bases at V and 4 bases at J, with 6 bases between. The germline CDR1 and CDR2 sequences are MNHNS and SASEGT. The CDR3 sequence: CASRDTTEAFF. As DNA, the CDR3 is TGTGCCAGCAGGGACACCACTGAAGCTTTCTTT.

The chain recombines TRBV6-6 with TRBJ1-1, with 8 positions matching TRBD1. CDR3 size: 14 residues. Germline V gene lookup returns CDR1 MNHNY and CDR2 SVGAGI (reference sequence). V lost 4 bases and J lost 1; bases outside the gene matches: 2. The CDR3, as DNA: TGTGCCAGCAGTTTCGGACAGGGGAACACTGAAGCTTTCTTT. It translates to CASSFGQGNTEAFF.

This clone was recorded once. Other DNA sequences in the same sample also yield this CDR3. The rearrangement uses TRBV9 and TRBJ2-1; TRBD1 is a possible D gene (5 bases). V lost 1 base to trimming and J lost 0 bases, with 5 bases between them. The germline V gene has CDR1 SGDLS and CDR2 YYNGEE. The CDR3 has 14 residues. The chain's CDR3 is CASSVQGSYNEQFF. CDR3 DNA sequence: TGTGCCAGCAGCGTACAGGGCTCCTACAATGAGCAGTTCTTC. Supplemented by reference TRBV9 and TRBJ2-1, the full variable domain reads DSGVTQTPKHLITATGQRVTLRCSPRSGDLSVYWYQQSLDQGLQFLIQYYNGEERAKGNILERFSAQQFPDLHSELNLSSLELGDSALYFCASSVQGSYNEQFFGPGTRLTVL.

The chain uses TRBV15 and TRBJ1-2, with unresolved D. The CDR3 loop spans 13 amino acids. The V end was cut by 5 bases, the J end by 1 base, with 8 bases between. Germline V CDR1 and CDR2: LNHNV, YYDKDF (reference sequence). CDR3 protein: CATSRPDNYGYTF. For the CDR3, the DNA is TGTGCCACCAGCCGACCAGATAACTATGGCTACACCTTC.

The CDR3 here is CASSLGGTAGNEQFF. The DNA for the CDR3 is TGTGCCAGCAGCTTAGGTGGGACTGCCGGCAATGAGCAGTTCTTC. The rearrangement joins TRBV7-2 to TRBJ2-1, with D perhaps TRBD2 (6 bases). Germline V lookup: CDR1 SGHTA, CDR2 FQGNSA. This CDR3 has 15 residues. The ends were cut back, 1 base at V and 6 bases at J, with 13 bases in the middle.

With respect to this clone: One end of the junction is discordant with germline, which a read error may explain. The CDR3 spells CASSSRGVSF. The CDR3 coding sequence is TGTGCCAGCAGTTCCCGAGGAGTCTCCTTT. This chain connects TRBV6-1 to TRBJ1-1; D unresolved. The CDR3 has 10 amino acids. Germline loops: CDR1 MNHNS, CDR2 SASEGT.